Below, 15 T cell receptor beta chains from the same sample are listed, as sequenced in a study of T cell repertoires in cytomegalovirus infection. TCRdb analysed the reads with MiXCR anew, one entry per CDR3 protein. The sample contains roughly 310,000 distinct CDR3 sequences, roughly 28% of which appear only once. Which antigens these TCRs recognize remains unknown. Here the sequenced sample was cultured PBMCs, taken from culture after CMV antigen stimulation. The source is a human donor in good health (CMV status not recorded). Some clones in this sample may be carry-over from other donors' samples.

This clonotype was counted ten times or more. The chain employs TRBV7-2 and TRBJ2-2; D perhaps matches TRBD2 (5 bases). CDR3 size: 18 residues. V lost 1 base and J lost 0, with 15 bases in between. Germline assignment: CDR1 SGHTA and CDR2 FQGNSA. The DNA of the CDR3 is TGTGCCAGCAGCTTAGGGGGTCGGTTCGGGGCGAACACCGGGGAGCTGTTTTTT. This encodes CASSLGGRFGANTGELFF.

J is TRBJ1-1 and V is TRBV7-4, with TRBD1 as a possible D gene (6 bases). Trimming stripped 3 bases from V and 3 bases from J, with 23 bases between. The CDR3 covers 18 residues. Germline V gene data show CDR1 as SGHVT and CDR2 as SQSDAQ. In nucleotides, the CDR3 is TGTGCCAGCAGCTTCCGCACAGGTGAGACACCAGGGGACACTGAAGCTTTCTTT. Amino acids: CASSFRTGETPGDTEAFF.

V is TRBV4-1 and J is TRBJ1-4; D perhaps matches TRBD1 (5 bases). Deletions cut 0 bases from V and 5 bases from J, with 19 bases between. The CDR3 extends over 18 amino acids. The germline CDR1 and CDR2 sequences are MGHRA and YSYEKL. Here the CDR3 reads CASSQDIGTPGGNEKLFF. The CDR3 coding sequence is TGCGCCAGCAGCCAAGATATCGGGACCCCCGGGGGAAATGAAAAACTGTTTTTT.

This clonotype was recorded many times. The chain is built from TRBV7-3 and TRBJ1-4; TRBD1 is a possible D gene (5 bases). V was cut by 2 bases and J by 8 bases, with 24 bases left in between. Germline CDR1 and CDR2: SGHTA and FQGTGA. This CDR3 spans 18 amino acids. CDR3 DNA: TGTGCCAGCAGCTTACTCTCCACATTGGGCCAGGGAGAAGAAAAACTGTTTTTT. Protein product: CASSLLSTLGQGEEKLFF.

The V and J genes are TRBV27 and TRBJ1-2; D possibly corresponds to TRBD1 (5 bases). V was pared by 2 bases and J by 7 bases, with 14 bases between. The CDR3 totals 14 residues. Germline-derived CDR1 and CDR2 are MNHEY and SMNVEV (reference sequence). CDR3 coding DNA: TGTGCCAGCAGTTTAGGTTTCGGGGACTTTGGCTACACCTTC. Its translation: CASSLGFGDFGYTF.

The chain uses TRBV10-3 and TRBJ1-4; D unresolved. Germline V gives CDR1 ENHRY, CDR2 SYGVKD. Trimming stripped 0 bases from V and 2 bases from J, with 7 bases between. The CDR3 contains 15 residues. CDR3 amino acids: CAISESLGTNEKLFF. As DNA, the CDR3 is TGTGCCATCAGTGAGTCGCTGGGCACTAATGAAAAACTGTTTTTT.

DNA of the CDR3: TGTGCCAGCTCACCACCGCTTCACAGGCTGAACACTGAAGCTTTCTTT. It is translated as CASSPPLHRLNTEAFF. V and J are TRBV18 and TRBJ1-1, with D possibly matching TRBD1 (5 bases). Trimming took off 0 bases at V and 0 bases at J, with 11 bases between the two ends. Germline CDR1 and CDR2: KGHSH and LQKENI. The CDR3 spans 16 residues.

V usage is TRBV19 and J usage is TRBJ1-5; TRBD1 is a possible D gene (5 bases). The germline V and J ends were trimmed by 6 bases and 6 bases, with 24 bases remaining between them. This CDR3 has 17 amino acids. Germline assignment: CDR1 LNHDA and CDR2 SQIVND (reference sequence). The CDR3 sequence: CASRLGSPSHQGQPQHF. CDR3 nucleotides: TGTGCCAGTAGATTGGGCAGTCCCTCCCATCAGGGTCAGCCCCAGCATTTT.

The rearrangement uses TRBV9 and TRBJ2-1; TRBD2 is a possible D gene (7 bases). From germline, CDR1 is SGDLS and CDR2 YYNGEE. V lost 4 bases and J lost 12, with 26 bases in between. This CDR3 comprises 16 residues. The CDR3 DNA reads TGTGCCAGCAGCCCAGGGGAGGGAATGACAATGCTCGGGCAGTTCTTC. Amino acid sequence: CASSPGEGMTMLGQFF. Variable domain in full (rest from reference TRBV9 and TRBJ2-1): DSGVTQTPKHLITATGQRVTLRCSPRSGDLSVYWYQQSLDQGLQFLIQYYNGEERAKGNILERFSAQQFPDLHSELNLSSLELGDSALYFCASSPGEGMTMLGQFFGPGTRLTVL.

The J gene is TRBJ2-6, the V gene TRBV24-1, with D maybe TRBD2 (5 bases). The germline CDR1 and CDR2 sequences are KGHDR and SFDVKD. There are 19 residues in the CDR3. V gave up 4 bases and J gave up 4 bases, with 22 bases separating them. The CDR3 nucleotides read TGTGCCACCAGTGACCCTCAGTCGGTGGGAGTAGAGGGGGCCAACGTCCTGACTTTC. Residues: CATSDPQSVGVEGANVLTF.

V is TRBV7-9 and J is TRBJ1-2, with TRBD1 matching over 10 bases. Unmatched junction bases numbered 2, after V lost 3 bases and J lost 4 bases. Looked up from germline, CDR1 is SEHNR and CDR2 is FQNEAQ (reference sequence). This CDR3 spans 14 amino acids. CDR3 DNA sequence: TGTGCCAGCAGCTTCGGGACAGGGGCCTATGGCTACACCTTC. Its translation is CASSFGTGAYGYTF.

This clonotype has a count of ten or more. The chain couples TRBV7-8 to TRBJ2-3; 7 positions match TRBD1. Germline CDR1 is SGHVS and CDR2 is FQNEAQ. The CDR3 totals 14 residues. Germline trimming cut 5 bases from V and 2 bases from J; bases unmatched to any gene: 4. In DNA form, the CDR3 reads TGTGCCAGCAGCAGGACAGGCGACACAGATACGCAGTATTTT. Protein product: CASSRTGDTDTQYF.

The chain couples TRBV6-6 to TRBJ1-3; D gene ambiguous. This CDR3 is built from 13 residues. Per the germline V gene, CDR1 is MNHNY and CDR2 is SVGAGI (reference sequence). The V end lost 7 bases, the J end lost 0 bases, and 7 bases lay between the germline ends. CDR3 coding DNA: TGTGCCAGCATGGAGAGCTCTGGAAACACCATATATTTT. Encoded protein: CASMESSGNTIYF.

This clonotype was picked up a small number of times. In DNA, the CDR3 is TGTGCCAGCAGCTTACGTACGCGGGGGCTAGCGGGATCCAATACCTACGAGCAGTACTTC. Translation gives CASSLRTRGLAGSNTYEQYF. The rearrangement joins TRBV7-9 to TRBJ2-7; TRBD2 agrees at 9 bases. This CDR3 is built from 20 residues. Germline CDR1 is SEHNR and CDR2 is FQNEAQ (reference sequence). The junction had 19 bases not matched to a gene; V was cut back by 2 bases and J by 2 bases. Drawing the rest from reference TRBV7-9 and TRBJ2-7, the complete variable domain is DTGVSQNPRHKITKRGQNVTFRCDPISEHNRLYWYRQTLGQGPEFLTYFQNEAQLEKSRLLSDRFSAERPKGSFSTLEIQRTEQGDSAMYLCASSLRTRGLAGSNTYEQYFGPGTRLTVT.

This clonotype came up a few times. This rearrangement joins TRBV30 to TRBJ2-5, with 10 bases lining up with TRBD1. The V and J ends lost 0 bases and 3 bases, in that order; junction bases with no gene match: 4. CDR1 GTSNPN and CDR2 SVGIG come from the germline V gene (reference sequence). This CDR3 is 15 amino acids long. The CDR3 sequence is CAWSVLGTGEETQYF. The CDR3 DNA sequence: TGTGCCTGGAGTGTACTGGGGACAGGGGAAGAGACCCAGTACTTC.